This TCR beta chain originates from a study of blood T cell repertoires in COVID-19. The V gene lost 2 bases and the J gene lost 2 bases, with 10 bases spanning the gap. The CDR3 runs to 14 residues. CDR1 is MNHNY, CDR2 SVGAGI, per germline (reference sequence). Exposed participants encountered a COVID-19 case during the 2 weeks preceding study entry. In the original workflow: Estimates of nucleated cell counts were drawn from the amplification of reference gene primers. The assay was immunoSEQ multiplex PCR, and TCRdb's table has in-frame clones only and misses some. V, J and clone size were drawn from that table, and D and trimming were deduced from the DNA. The profile shows about 140,000 clones, about 80% of them singletons.

J is TRBJ2-7 and V is TRBV6-6; D is ambiguous. This TCR came from a woman aged 18-29 years who had been exposed to COVID-19. The sequencing input was PBMCs or T cells enriched from blood (not recorded which). Written as DNA, the CDR3 is TGTGCCAGCAGTTACGAAGTCAGGCCCTACGAGCAGTACTTC. It is translated as CASSYEVRPYEQYF.